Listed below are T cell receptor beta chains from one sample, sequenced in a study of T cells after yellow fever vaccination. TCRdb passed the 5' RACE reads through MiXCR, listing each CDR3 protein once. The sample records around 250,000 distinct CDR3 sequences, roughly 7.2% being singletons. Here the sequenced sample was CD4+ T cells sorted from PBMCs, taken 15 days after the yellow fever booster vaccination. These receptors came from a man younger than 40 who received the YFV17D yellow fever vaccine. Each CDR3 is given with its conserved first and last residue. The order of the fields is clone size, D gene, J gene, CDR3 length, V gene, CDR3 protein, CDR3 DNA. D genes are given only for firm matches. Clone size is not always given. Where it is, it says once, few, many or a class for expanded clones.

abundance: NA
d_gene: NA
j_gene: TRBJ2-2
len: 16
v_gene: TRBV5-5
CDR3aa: CASSLEGRPNTGELFF
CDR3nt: TGTGCCAGCAGCTTGGAAGGGAGACCGAACACCGGGGAGCTGTTTTTT

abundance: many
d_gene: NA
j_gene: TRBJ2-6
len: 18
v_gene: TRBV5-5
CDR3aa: CASSLEPGVGSGANVLTF
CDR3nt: TGTGCCAGCAGCTTGGAACCAGGGGTAGGCTCTGGGGCCAACGTCCTGACTTTC

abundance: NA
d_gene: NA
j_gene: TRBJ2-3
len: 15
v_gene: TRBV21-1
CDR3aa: CATPPGQGTTDTQYF
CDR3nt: TGTGCCACTCCTCCTGGACAAGGGACCACAGATACGCAGTATTTT

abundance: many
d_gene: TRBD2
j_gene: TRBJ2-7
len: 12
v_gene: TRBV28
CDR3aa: CASSLRAGEQYF
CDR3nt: TGTGCCAGCAGTTTAAGAGCGGGGGAGCAGTACTTC

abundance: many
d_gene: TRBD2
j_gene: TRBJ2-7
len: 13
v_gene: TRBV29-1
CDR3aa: CSVAATSGYEQYF
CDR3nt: TGCAGCGTTGCGGCGACTAGCGGCTACGAGCAGTACTTC

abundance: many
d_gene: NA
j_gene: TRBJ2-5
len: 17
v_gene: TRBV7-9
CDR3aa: CASSLRLSELAIETQYF
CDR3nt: TGTGCCAGCAGCTTACGCCTTTCGGAGCTTGCGATAGAGACCCAGTACTTC

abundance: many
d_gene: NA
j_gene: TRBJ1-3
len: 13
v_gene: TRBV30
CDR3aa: CAWTGGVGNTIYF
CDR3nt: TGTGCCTGGACGGGAGGAGTAGGAAACACCATATATTTT

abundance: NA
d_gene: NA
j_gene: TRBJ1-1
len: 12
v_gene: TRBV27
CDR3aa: CASSFGGREAFF
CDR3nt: TGTGCCAGCAGTTTCGGGGGGCGCGAAGCTTTCTTT

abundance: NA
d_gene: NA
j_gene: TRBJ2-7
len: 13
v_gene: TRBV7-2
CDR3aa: CASSLERVYEQYF
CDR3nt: TGTGCCAGCAGCTTAGAAAGGGTCTACGAGCAGTACTTC

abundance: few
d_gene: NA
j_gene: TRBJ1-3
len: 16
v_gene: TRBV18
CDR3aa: CASSPGRGLSGNTIYF
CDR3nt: TGTGCCAGCTCACCAGGGAGGGGACTCTCTGGAAACACCATATATTTT

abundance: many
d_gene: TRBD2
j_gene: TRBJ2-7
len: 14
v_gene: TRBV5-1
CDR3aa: CASSLASGSYEQYF
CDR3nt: TGCGCCAGCAGCTTGGCTAGCGGGAGTTACGAGCAGTACTTC

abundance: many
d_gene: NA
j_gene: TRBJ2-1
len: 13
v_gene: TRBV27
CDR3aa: CASSLYGYSEQFF
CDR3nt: TGTGCCAGCAGTTTATATGGGTACAGTGAGCAGTTCTTC

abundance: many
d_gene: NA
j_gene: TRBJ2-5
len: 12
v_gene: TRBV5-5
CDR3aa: CASSLGEGTQYF
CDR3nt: TGTGCCAGCAGCTTGGGCGAGGGGACCCAGTACTTC

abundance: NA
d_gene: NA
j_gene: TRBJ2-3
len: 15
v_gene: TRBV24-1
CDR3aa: CATSGRDPSTDTQYF
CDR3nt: TGTGCCACCAGTGGGAGAGACCCTAGCACAGATACGCAGTATTTT

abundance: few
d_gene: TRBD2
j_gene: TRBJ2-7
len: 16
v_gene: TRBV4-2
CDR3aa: CASSQDAGVGAYEQYF
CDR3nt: TGTGCCAGCAGCCAAGATGCGGGGGTAGGAGCCTACGAGCAGTACTTC

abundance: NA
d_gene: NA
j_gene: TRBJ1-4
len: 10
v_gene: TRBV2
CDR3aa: CASREEKLFF
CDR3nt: TGTGCCAGCAGAGAGGAAAAACTGTTTTTT

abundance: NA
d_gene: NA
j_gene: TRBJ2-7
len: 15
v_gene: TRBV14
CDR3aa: CASSQRQGYYYEQYF
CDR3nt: TGTGCCAGCAGCCAACGTCAGGGTTACTACTACGAGCAGTACTTC

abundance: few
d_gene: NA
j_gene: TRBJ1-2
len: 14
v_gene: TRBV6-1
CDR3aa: CASSEVAARYGYTF
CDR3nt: TGTGCCAGCAGTGAGGTGGCTGCCCGTTATGGCTACACCTTC

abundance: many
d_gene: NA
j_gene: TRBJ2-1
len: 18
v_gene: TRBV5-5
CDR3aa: CASSWGVGWLAHYNEQFF
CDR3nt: TGTGCCAGCAGCTGGGGGGTAGGGTGGCTAGCGCACTACAATGAGCAGTTCTTC

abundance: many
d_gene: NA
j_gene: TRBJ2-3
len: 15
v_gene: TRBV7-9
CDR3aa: CASSLDGTRTDTQYF
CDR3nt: TGTGCCAGCAGCTTAGACGGGACTCGGACAGATACGCAGTATTTT

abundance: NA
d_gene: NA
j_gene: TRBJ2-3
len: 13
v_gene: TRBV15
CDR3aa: CATIKNREGTQYF
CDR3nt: TGTGCCACCATCAAAAACAGGGAGGGTACGCAGTATTTT

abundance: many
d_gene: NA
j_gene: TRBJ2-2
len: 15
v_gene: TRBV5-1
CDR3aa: CASSPGLVNTGELFF
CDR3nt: TGCGCCAGCAGCCCTGGACTCGTAAACACCGGGGAGCTGTTTTTT

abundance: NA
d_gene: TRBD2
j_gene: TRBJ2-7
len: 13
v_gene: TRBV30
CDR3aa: CAWRLAGLYEQYF
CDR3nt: TGTGCCTGGAGACTAGCGGGGTTATACGAGCAGTACTTC

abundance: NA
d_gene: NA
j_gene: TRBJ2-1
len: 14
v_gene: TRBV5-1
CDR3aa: CASSLADTYNEQFF
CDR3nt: TGCGCCAGCAGCTTGGCGGACACTTACAATGAGCAGTTCTTC

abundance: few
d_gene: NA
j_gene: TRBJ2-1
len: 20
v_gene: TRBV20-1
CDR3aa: CSARGRGTPFPRGSYNEQFF
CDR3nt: TGCAGTGCTAGGGGCCGGGGGACTCCTTTCCCTAGGGGCTCCTACAATGAGCAGTTCTTC

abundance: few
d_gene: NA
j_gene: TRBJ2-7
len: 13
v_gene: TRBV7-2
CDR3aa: CASSPAPRAEQYF
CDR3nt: TGTGCCAGCAGCCCGGCGCCCCGGGCCGAGCAGTACTTC

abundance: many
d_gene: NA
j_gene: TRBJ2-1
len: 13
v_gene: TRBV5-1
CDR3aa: CASSGTRYNEQFF
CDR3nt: TGCGCCAGCAGCGGGACGAGATACAATGAGCAGTTCTTC

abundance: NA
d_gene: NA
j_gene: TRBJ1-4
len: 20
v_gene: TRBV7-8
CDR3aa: CASTPFRPLTALATNEKLFF
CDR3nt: TGTGCCAGCACCCCTTTTCGTCCTCTGACAGCACTTGCAACTAATGAAAAACTGTTTTTT

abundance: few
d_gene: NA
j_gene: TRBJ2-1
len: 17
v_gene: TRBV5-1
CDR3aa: CASSLEGGLAGLNEQFF
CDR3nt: TGCGCCAGCAGCTTGGAGGGTGGGCTCGCCGGCCTAAATGAGCAGTTCTTC

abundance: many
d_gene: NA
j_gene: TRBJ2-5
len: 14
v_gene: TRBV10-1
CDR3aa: CASSESRGTETQYF
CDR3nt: TGCGCCAGCAGTGAGTCGCGAGGGACGGAGACCCAGTACTTC

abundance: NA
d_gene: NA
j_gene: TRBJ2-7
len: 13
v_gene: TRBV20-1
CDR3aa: CSARAGASYEQYF
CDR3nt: TGCAGTGCTAGAGCGGGAGCATCCTACGAGCAGTACTTC

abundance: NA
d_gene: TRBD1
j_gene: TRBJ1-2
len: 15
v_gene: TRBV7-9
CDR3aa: CASSTEGTASYGYTF
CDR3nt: TGTGCCAGCAGCACGGAAGGGACAGCTTCCTATGGCTACACCTTC

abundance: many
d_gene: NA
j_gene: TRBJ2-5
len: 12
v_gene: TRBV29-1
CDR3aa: CSADRGEETQYF
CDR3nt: TGCAGCGCGGACAGAGGGGAAGAGACCCAGTACTTC

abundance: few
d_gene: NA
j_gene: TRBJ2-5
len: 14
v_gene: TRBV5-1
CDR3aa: CASSFGQARETQYF
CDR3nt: TGCGCCAGCAGCTTTGGGCAAGCTAGGGAGACCCAGTACTTC

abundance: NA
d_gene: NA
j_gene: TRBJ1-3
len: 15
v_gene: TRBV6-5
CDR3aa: CASSPFSSSGNTIYF
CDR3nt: TGTGCCAGCAGTCCCTTCAGTAGCTCTGGAAACACCATATATTTT

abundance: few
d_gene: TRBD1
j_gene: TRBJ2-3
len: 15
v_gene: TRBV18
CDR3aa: CASSRQGDSTDTQYF
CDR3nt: TGTGCCAGCTCGCGACAGGGGGATAGCACAGATACGCAGTATTTT

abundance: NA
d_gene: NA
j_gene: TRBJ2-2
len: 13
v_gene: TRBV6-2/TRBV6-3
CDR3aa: CAGALGATGELFF
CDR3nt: TGTGCCGGTGCCTTGGGGGCGACCGGGGAGCTGTTTTTT

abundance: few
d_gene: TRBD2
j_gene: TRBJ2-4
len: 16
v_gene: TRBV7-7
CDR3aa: CASSLVAGIAKNIQYF
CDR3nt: TGTGCTAGCAGCTTAGTAGCGGGTATAGCCAAAAACATTCAGTACTTC

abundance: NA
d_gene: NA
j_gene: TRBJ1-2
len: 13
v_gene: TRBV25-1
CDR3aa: CASMSGRGSGYTF
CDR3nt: TGTGCCAGCATGTCAGGGCGGGGGTCAGGCTACACCTTC

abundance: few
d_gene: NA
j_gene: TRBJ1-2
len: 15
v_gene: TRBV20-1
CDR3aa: CSASVQSFHSYGYTF
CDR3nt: TGCAGTGCTAGCGTACAGTCATTTCACAGTTATGGCTACACCTTC

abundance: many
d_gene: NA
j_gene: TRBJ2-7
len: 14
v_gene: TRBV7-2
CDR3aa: CASSLDTGSNEQYF
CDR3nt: TGTGCCAGCAGCTTAGACACAGGGAGCAACGAGCAGTACTTC

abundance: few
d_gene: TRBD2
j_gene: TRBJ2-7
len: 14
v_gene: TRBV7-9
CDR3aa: CASSLKREGSEQYF
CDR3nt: TGTGCCAGCAGCTTGAAGCGGGAGGGTAGCGAGCAGTACTTC

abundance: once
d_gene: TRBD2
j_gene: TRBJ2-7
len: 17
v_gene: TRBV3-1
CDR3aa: CASCQAGLAVYSYEQYF
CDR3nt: TGTGCCAGCTGCCAGGCAGGACTAGCAGTTTACTCCTACGAGCAGTACTTC

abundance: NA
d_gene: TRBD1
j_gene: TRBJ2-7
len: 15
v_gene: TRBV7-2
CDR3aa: CASSYGTGSPYEQYF
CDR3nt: TGTGCCAGCAGCTATGGGACAGGGAGTCCCTACGAGCAGTACTTC

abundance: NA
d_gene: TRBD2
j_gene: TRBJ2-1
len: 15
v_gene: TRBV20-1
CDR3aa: CSARALTSVYNEQFF
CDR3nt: TGCAGTGCTAGAGCCCTAACTAGCGTCTACAATGAGCAGTTCTTC

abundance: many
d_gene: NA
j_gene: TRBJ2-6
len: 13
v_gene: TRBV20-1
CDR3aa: CSARRPGANVLTF
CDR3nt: TGCAGTGCTAGGAGGCCTGGGGCCAACGTCCTGACTTTC

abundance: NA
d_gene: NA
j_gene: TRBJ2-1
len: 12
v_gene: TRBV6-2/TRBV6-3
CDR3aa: CASIYPRGDRFF
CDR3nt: TGTGCCAGCATTTACCCGAGGGGGGATCGGTTCTTC

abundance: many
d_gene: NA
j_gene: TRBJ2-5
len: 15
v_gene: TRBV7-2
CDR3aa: CASSLVLGPGETQYF
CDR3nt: TGTGCCAGCAGCTTAGTTTTGGGACCTGGAGAGACCCAGTACTTC

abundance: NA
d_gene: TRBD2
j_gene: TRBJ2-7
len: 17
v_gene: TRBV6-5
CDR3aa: CASSQQVTSGRAYEQYF
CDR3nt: TGTGCCAGCAGCCAACAAGTTACTAGCGGGAGGGCCTACGAGCAGTACTTC

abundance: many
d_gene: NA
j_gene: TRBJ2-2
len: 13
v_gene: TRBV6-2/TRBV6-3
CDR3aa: CASQVPGTGELFF
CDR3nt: TGTGCCAGCCAGGTTCCAGGCACCGGGGAGCTGTTTTTT

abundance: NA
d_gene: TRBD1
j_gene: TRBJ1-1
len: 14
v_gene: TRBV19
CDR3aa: CASSSGTAITEAFF
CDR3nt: TGTGCCAGTAGTAGCGGGACAGCCATCACTGAAGCTTTCTTT